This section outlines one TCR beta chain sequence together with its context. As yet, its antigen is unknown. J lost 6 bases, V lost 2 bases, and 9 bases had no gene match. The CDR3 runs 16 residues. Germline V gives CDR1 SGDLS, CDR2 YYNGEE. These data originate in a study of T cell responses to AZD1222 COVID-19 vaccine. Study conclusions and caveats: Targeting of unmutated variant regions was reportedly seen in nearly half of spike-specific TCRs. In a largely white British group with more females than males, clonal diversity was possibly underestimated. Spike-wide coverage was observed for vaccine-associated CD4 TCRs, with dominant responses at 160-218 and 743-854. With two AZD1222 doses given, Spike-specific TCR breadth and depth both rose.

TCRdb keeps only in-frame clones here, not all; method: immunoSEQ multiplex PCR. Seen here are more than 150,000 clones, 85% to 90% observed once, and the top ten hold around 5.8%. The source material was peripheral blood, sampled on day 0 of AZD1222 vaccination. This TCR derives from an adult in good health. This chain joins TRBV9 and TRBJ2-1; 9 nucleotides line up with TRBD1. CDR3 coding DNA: TGTGCCAGCAGCGTCGGGATTTCGACAGGGGGCAATGAGCAGTTCTTC. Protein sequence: CASSVGISTGGNEQFF.